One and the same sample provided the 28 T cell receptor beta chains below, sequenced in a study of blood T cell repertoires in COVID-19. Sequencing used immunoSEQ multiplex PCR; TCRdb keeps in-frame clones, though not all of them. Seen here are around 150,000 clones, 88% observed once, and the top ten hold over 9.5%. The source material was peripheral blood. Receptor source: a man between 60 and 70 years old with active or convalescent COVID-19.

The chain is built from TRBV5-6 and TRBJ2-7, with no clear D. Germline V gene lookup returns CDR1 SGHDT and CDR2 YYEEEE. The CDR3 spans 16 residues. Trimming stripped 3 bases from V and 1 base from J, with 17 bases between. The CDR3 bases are TGTGCCAGCAGCTCCCGGGTGCCAGTTCGGTCCTACGAGCAGTACTTC. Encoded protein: CASSSRVPVRSYEQYF.

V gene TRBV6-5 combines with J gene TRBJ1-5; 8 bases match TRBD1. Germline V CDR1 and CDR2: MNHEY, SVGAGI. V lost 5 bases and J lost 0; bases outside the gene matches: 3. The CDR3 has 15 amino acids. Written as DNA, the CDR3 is TGTGCCAGCAGTCCGGGACAGGTTAGCAATCAGCCCCAGCATTTT. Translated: CASSPGQVSNQPQHF.

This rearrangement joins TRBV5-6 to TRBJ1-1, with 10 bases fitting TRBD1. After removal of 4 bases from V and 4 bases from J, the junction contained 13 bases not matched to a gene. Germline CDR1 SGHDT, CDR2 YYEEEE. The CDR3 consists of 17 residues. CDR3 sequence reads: CASSGTGVTFEVTEAFF. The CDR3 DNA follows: TGTGCCAGCAGCGGGACAGGGGTAACCTTTGAAGTCACTGAAGCTTTCTTT.

The CDR3, as DNA: TGTGCCACCAGTGATTCCGGGACAGTACGAGGCGGGGAGCTGTTTTTT. It yields the protein CATSDSGTVRGGELFF. This chain uses TRBV24-1 with TRBJ2-2; 7 bases are a match to TRBD1. Germline V gives CDR1 KGHDR, CDR2 SFDVKD. The CDR3 spans 16 residues. The ends lost 2 bases at V and 7 bases at J; junction bases unmatched: 9.

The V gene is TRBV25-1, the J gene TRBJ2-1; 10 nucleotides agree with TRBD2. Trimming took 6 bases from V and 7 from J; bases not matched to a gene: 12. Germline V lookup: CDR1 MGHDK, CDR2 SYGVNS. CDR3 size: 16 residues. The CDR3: CASSLTGTSDKNEQFF. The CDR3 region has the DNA TGTGCCAGCAGCCTAACCGGGACTAGCGACAAAAATGAGCAGTTCTTC.

The CDR3 spells CASSRRGQGEKLFF. CDR3 DNA: TGTGCCAGCAGCCGCAGGGGGCAGGGTGAAAAACTGTTTTTT. V gene TRBV6-2 or TRBV6-3 combines with J gene TRBJ1-4; TRBD1 matches 8 bases. The V gene end was trimmed by 6 bases and the J gene end by 7 bases; junction bases not matched to a gene: 7. CDR1 and CDR2 from the germline V gene are MNHEY and SVGEGT. The CDR3 consists of 14 residues.

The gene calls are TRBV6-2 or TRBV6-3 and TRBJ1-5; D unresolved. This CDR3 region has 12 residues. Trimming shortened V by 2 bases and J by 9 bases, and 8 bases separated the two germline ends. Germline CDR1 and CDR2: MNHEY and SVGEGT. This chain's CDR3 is CASSYAVGPQHF. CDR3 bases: TGTGCCAGCAGTTACGCGGTGGGGCCCCAGCATTTT.

CDR3 amino acids: CASSPHLSGLRAGELFF. The CDR3 DNA reads TGTGCCAGCAGTCCCCACCTTTCAGGGCTAAGGGCCGGGGAGCTGTTTTTT. The chain employs TRBV27 and TRBJ2-2; tentatively, D is TRBD1 (5 bases). Germline V gene sequence: CDR1 MNHEY, CDR2 SMNVEV (reference sequence). The CDR3 has 17 amino acids. V lost 5 bases to trimming and J lost 6 bases, with 22 bases between them.

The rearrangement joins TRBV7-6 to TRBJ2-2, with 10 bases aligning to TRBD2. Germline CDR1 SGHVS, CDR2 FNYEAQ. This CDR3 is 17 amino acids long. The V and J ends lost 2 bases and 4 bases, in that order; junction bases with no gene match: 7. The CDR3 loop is CASSLLASGRLTGELFF. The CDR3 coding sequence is TGTGCCAGCAGCTTACTTGCTAGCGGGAGACTCACCGGGGAGCTGTTTTTT.

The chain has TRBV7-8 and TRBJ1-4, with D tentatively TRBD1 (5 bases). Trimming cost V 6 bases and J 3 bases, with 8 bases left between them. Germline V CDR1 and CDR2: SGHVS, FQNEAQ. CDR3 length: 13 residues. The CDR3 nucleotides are TGTGCCAGCAGGGGGCTCCCTAATGAAAAACTGTTTTTT. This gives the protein CASRGLPNEKLFF.

The DNA for the CDR3 is TGTGCCTCAAGCAGGGGCGTAGGGAGTAACTATGGCTACACCTTC. Translation: CASSRGVGSNYGYTF. This sequence joins TRBV6-5 and TRBJ1-2, with D perhaps TRBD1 (6 bases). The CDR3 sequence is 15 residues long. Trimming cost V 11 bases and J 1 base, with 20 bases left between them. CDR1 and CDR2 (germline): MNHEY, SVGAGI.

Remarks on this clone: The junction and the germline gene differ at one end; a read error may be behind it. In nucleotides, the CDR3 is TGTGCCGGCAGGCGTGGGCAGGGGGGCCCCGGGGGCTACACCTTC. Its translation: CAGRRGQGGPGGYTF. This chain uses TRBV6-5 with TRBJ1-2; 7 bases are a match to TRBD1. The CDR3 loop spans 15 amino acids. The V gene's germline CDR1 is MNHEY and CDR2 SVGAGI.

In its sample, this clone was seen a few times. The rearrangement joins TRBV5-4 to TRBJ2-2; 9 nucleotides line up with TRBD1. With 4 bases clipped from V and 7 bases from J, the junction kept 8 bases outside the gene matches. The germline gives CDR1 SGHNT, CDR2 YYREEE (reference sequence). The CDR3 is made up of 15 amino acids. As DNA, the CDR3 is TGTGCCAGCAGCACCTACAGGGGGCAGGGCGGGGAGCTGTTTTTT. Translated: CASSTYRGQGGELFF.

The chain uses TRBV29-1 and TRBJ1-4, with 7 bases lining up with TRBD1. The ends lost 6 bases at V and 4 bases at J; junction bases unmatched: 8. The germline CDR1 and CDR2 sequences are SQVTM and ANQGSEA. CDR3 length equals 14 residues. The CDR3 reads CSVEPQGDNEKLFF. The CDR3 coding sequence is TGCAGCGTGGAACCCCAGGGGGATAATGAAAAACTGTTTTTT.

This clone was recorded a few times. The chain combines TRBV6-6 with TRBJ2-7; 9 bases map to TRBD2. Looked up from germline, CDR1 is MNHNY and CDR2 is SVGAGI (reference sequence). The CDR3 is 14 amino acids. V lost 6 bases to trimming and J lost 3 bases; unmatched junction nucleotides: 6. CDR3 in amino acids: CASSLTSGVYEQYF. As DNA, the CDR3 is TGTGCCAGCAGCCTGACTAGCGGAGTCTACGAGCAGTACTTC.

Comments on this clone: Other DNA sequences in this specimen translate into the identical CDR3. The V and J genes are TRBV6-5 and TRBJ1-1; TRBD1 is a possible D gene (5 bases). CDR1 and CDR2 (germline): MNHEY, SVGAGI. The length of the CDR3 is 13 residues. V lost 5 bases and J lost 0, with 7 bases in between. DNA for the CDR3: TGTGCCAGCAGTCGACAGATGAACACTGAAGCTTTCTTT. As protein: CASSRQMNTEAFF.

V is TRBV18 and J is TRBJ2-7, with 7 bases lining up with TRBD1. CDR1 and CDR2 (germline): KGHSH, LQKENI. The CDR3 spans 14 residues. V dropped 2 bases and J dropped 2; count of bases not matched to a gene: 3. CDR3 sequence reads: CASSPRQGAYEQYF. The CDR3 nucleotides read TGTGCCAGCTCACCAAGGCAGGGGGCCTACGAGCAGTACTTC.

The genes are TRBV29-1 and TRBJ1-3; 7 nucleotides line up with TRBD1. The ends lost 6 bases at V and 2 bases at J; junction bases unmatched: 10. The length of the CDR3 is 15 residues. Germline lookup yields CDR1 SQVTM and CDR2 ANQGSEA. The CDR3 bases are TGCAGCGTCGAGGCCCCCGGGACAGCTGGAAACACCATATATTTT. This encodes CSVEAPGTAGNTIYF. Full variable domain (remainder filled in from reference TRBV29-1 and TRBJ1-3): SAVISQKPSRDICQRGTSLTIQCQVDSQVTMMFWYRQQPGQSLTLIATANQGSEATYESGFVIDKFPISRPNLTFSTLTVSNMSPEDSSIYLCSVEAPGTAGNTIYFGEGSWLTVV.

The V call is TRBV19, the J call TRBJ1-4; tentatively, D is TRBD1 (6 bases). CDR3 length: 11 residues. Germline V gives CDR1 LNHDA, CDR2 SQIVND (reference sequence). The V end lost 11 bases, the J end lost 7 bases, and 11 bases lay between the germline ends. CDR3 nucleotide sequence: TGTGCCGCAGGGGAAGGTGAAAAACTGTTTTTT. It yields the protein CAAGEGEKLFF.

The CDR3 DNA reads as TGTGCCAGCAGCTTAGATAGACTTTTTAGCAATCAGCCCCAGCATTTT. This encodes CASSLDRLFSNQPQHF. The rearrangement uses TRBV11-3 and TRBJ1-5; D is undetermined. The V and J ends lost 0 bases and 0 bases respectively, with 9 bases between them. The CDR3 sequence is 16 residues long. Germline V lookup: CDR1 SGHNT, CDR2 YENEEA.

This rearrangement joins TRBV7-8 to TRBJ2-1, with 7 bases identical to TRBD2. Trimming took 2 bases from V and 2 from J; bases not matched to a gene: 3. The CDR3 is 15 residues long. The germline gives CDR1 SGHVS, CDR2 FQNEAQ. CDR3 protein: CASSLRREPYNEQFF. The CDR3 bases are TGTGCCAGCAGCTTAAGGCGGGAGCCCTACAATGAGCAGTTCTTC.

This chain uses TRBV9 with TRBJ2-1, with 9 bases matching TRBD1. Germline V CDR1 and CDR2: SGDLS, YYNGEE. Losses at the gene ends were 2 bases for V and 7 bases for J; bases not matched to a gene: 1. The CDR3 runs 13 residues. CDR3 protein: CASSVTGGNEQFF. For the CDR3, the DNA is TGTGCCAGCAGCGTGACAGGGGGTAATGAGCAGTTCTTC.

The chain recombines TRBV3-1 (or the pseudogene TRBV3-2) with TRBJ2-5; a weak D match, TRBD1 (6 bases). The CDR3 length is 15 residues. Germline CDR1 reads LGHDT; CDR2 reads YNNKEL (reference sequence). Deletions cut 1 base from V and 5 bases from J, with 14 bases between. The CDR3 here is CASSQGVQGGETQYF. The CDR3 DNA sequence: TGTGCCAGCAGCCAAGGAGTACAGGGCGGGGAGACCCAGTACTTC.

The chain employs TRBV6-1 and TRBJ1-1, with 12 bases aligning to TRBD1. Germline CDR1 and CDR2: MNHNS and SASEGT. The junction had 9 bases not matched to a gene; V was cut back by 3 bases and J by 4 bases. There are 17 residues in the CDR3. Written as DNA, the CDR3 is TGTGCCAGCAGTGACCCCGGGACAGGGGGCCGGGGCACTGAAGCTTTCTTT. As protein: CASSDPGTGGRGTEAFF.

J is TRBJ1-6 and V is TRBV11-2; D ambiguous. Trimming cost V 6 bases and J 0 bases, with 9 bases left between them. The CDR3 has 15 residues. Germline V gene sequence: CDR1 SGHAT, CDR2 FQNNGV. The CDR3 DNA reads TGTGCCAGCAGTCCGATAGCCTCCTATAATTCACCCCTCCACTTT. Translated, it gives CASSPIASYNSPLHF.

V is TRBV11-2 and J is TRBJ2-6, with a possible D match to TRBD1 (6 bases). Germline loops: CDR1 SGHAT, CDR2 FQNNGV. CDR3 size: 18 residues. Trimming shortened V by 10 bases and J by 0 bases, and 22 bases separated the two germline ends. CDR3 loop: CATRGKPTLLSGANVLTF. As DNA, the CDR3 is TGTGCCACCAGGGGCAAACCCACGCTCCTCTCTGGGGCCAACGTCCTGACTTTC.

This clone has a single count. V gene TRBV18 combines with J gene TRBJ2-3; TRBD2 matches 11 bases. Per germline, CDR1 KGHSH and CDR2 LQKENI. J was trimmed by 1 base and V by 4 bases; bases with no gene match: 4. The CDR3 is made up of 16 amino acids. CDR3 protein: CASSQYSGRGTDTQYF. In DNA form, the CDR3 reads TGTGCCAGCTCACAGTATAGCGGGAGGGGCACAGATACGCAGTATTTT.

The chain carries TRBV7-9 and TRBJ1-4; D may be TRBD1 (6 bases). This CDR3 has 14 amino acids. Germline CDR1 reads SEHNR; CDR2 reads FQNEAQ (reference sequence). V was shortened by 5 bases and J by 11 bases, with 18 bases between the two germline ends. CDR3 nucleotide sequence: TGTGCCAGCAGCCACGGGACACTCCGTGATAAACTGTTTTTT. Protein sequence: CASSHGTLRDKLFF.